The 9 T cell receptor beta chains listed next were all sequenced from one sample in a study of T-cell reconstitution after alpha-beta-depleted transplantation in children. Unique molecular identifiers featured in how the TCRbeta library was prepared. TCRdb re-derived calls from the PCR reads in MiXCR, one entry per CDR3 protein. The repertoire holds about 200,000 distinct CDR3 sequences, with around 9.2% as singletons. The source material was PBMCs, mostly from graft donor cells, sampled 360 days after TCRalphabeta/CD19-depleted stem cell transplant. All receptors derive from a male patient aged 2-15 years who had a stem cell transplant for acute myeloid leukemia, so the T cells may come from the graft donor.

This clonotype was recorded many times. The limits of the CDR3 on the DNA are not certain, so only TCRdb's listed CDR3 is given. The gene calls are TRBV12-3 or TRBV12-4 and TRBJ2-1; the D segment call TRBD1 is taken from the table without a DNA check. Ends included, the CDR3 has 14 residues. This CDR3 reads CASSTSGSYNEQFF.

This clonotype was found a few times. This sequence joins TRBV12-3 or TRBV12-4 and TRBJ2-3; the match to TRBD2 covers 7 bases. The V and J ends lost 8 bases and 3 bases, in that order; junction bases with no gene match: 8. This CDR3 has 14 residues. The DNA for the CDR3 is TGTGCCAGCCTCGAGAACGGGGGGACAGATACGCAGTATTTT. Translating gives CASLENGGTDTQYF.

This rearrangement joins TRBV12-3 or TRBV12-4 to TRBJ1-6, with 8 bases matching TRBD1. This CDR3 has 15 residues. J was trimmed by 4 bases and V by 7 bases; bases with no gene match: 6. The DNA for the CDR3 is TGTGCCAGCACCCAGGGGGCTCCTTATAATTCACCCCTCCACTTT. This codes for CASTQGAPYNSPLHF.

This clonotype turned up a few times. The CDR3 DNA sequence: TGTGCCAGCAGCTTTACTAGGGATGAGACCCAGTACTTC. Encoded protein: CASSFTRDETQYF. The V and J genes are TRBV7-8 and TRBJ2-5, with D possibly being TRBD2 (5 bases). Trimming left V 3 bases short and J 5 bases short, with 10 bases between. This CDR3 has 13 amino acids. Germline CDR1 reads SGHVS; CDR2 reads FQNEAQ. The full variable domain, completed using reference TRBV7-8 and TRBJ2-5, is GAGVSQSPRYKVAKRGQDVALRCDPISGHVSLFWYQQALGQGPEFLTYFQNEAQLDKSGLPSDRFFAERPEGSVSTLKIQRTQQEDSAVYLCASSFTRDETQYFGPGTRLLVL.

In this sample, this clonotype turned up a few times. The V call is TRBV5-1, the J call TRBJ2-1; TRBD2 agrees at 7 bases. This CDR3 is 18 amino acids long. V trimming: 6 bases; J trimming: 0 bases; junction bases outside the gene matches: 15. Germline values: CDR1 SGHRS, CDR2 YFSETQ. The CDR3 reads CASTHTATSRGSYNEQFF. The DNA for the CDR3 is TGCGCCAGCACACATACCGCGACTAGCCGAGGCTCCTACAATGAGCAGTTCTTC.

This clonotype appeared many times. The gene calls are TRBV5-1 and TRBJ2-5; either TRBD1 or TRBD2 may fit D (5 bases each). The germline CDR1 and CDR2 sequences are SGHRS and YFSETQ. The CDR3 has 14 residues. V shed 0 bases and J shed 5 bases, with 11 bases lying between them. CDR3: CASSLGQGGETQYF. The DNA for the CDR3 is TGCGCCAGCAGCTTGGGGCAGGGCGGGGAGACCCAGTACTTC.

The J gene is TRBJ2-1, the V gene TRBV7-9; 11 bases line up with TRBD2. The CDR3 is 16 residues long. From germline, CDR1 is SEHNR and CDR2 FQNEAQ (reference sequence). V dropped 5 bases and J dropped 4; count of bases not matched to a gene: 7. For the CDR3, the DNA is TGTGCCAGCAGCCTAATAGCGGGAGGGTCATACAATGAGCAGTTCTTC. Protein: CASSLIAGGSYNEQFF.

This clonotype was detected many times. This chain connects TRBV4-1 to TRBJ2-1; no clear D gene. The CDR3 covers 15 residues. V gave up 0 bases and J gave up 4 bases, with 10 bases separating them. Germline CDR1 is MGHRA and CDR2 is YSYEKL. The CDR3 DNA sequence: TGCGCCAGCAGCCAAGATTCAGACTGGTACAATGAGCAGTTCTTC. Its translation: CASSQDSDWYNEQFF.

This sequence joins TRBV9 and TRBJ1-2, with 7 bases matching TRBD1. The CDR3 has 14 amino acids. V was clipped by 0 bases and J by 5 bases; unmatched bases: 4. Germline V CDR1 and CDR2: SGDLS, YYNGEE. CDR3 sequence: CASSVEPGGYGYTF. The CDR3 region has the DNA TGTGCCAGCAGCGTAGAGCCAGGGGGTTATGGCTACACCTTC.